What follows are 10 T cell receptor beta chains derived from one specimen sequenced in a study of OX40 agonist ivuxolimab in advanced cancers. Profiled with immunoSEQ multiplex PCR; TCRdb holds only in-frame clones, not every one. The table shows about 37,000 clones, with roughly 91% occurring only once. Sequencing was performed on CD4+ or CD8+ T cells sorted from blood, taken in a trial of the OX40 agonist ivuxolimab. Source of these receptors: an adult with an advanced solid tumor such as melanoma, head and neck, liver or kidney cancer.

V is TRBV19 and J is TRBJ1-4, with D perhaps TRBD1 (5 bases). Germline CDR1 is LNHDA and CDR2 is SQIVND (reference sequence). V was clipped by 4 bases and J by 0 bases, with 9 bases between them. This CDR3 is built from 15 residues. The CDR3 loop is CASSTLQATNEKLFF. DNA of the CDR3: TGTGCCAGTAGTACCTTACAGGCAACTAATGAAAAACTGTTTTTT.

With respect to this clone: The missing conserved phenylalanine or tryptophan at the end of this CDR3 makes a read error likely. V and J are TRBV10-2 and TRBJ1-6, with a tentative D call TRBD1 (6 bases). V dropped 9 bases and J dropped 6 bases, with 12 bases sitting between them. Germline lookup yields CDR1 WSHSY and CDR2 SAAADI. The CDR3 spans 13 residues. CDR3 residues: CASTGLGNSPLHL. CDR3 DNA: TGCGCCAGTACAGGGCTGGGTAATTCACCCCTCCACCTT.

CDR3 sequence reads: CSAREEQPQYF. Here the CDR3 DNA reads TGCAGTGCTAGAGAAGAGCAGCCCCAGTACTTC. The chain carries TRBV20-1 and TRBJ2-5; D is uncertain. V was clipped by 0 bases and J by 9 bases, with 8 bases between them. CDR1 is DFQATT, CDR2 SNEGSKA, per germline (reference sequence). CDR3 size: 11 residues.

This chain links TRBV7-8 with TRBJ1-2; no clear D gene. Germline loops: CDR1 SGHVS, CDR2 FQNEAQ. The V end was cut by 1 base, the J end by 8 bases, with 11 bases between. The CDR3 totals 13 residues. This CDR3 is CASSLDVAGGYTF. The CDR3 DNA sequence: TGTGCCAGCAGCTTAGACGTTGCGGGAGGCTACACCTTC.

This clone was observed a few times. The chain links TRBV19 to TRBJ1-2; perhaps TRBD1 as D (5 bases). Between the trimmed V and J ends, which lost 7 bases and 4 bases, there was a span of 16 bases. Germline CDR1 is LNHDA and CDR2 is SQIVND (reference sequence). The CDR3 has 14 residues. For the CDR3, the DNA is TGTGCCAGTAATCGGGACTACAGGTCCTATGGCTACACCTTC. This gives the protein CASNRDYRSYGYTF.

Here the CDR3 DNA reads TGTGCCACCAGCCTAGTTCACGATGAGCAGTTCTTC. This sequence encodes CATSLVHDEQFF. The rearrangement links TRBV15 to TRBJ2-1; unclear D gene. The germline V and J ends were trimmed by 5 bases and 8 bases, with 10 bases remaining between them. Germline lookup yields CDR1 LNHNV and CDR2 YYDKDF (reference sequence). This CDR3 region has 12 residues.

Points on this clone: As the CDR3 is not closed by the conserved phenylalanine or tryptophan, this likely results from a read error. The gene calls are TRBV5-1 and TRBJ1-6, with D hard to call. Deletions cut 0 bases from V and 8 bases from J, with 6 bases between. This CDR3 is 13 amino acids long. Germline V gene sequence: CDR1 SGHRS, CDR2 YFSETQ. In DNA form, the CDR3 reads TGCGCCAGCAGCTTGGGGCAGGATTCACCCCTCCACCTT. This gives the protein CASSLGQDSPLHL.

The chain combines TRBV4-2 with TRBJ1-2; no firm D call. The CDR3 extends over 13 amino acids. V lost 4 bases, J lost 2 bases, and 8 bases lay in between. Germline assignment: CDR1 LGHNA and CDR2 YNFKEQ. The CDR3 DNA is TGTGCCAGCAGCCGGGATCGGAACTATGGCTACACCTTC. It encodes CASSRDRNYGYTF.

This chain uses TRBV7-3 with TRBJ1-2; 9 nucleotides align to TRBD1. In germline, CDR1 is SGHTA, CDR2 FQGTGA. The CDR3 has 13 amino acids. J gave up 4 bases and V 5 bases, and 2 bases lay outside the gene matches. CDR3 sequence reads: CASSVGQGYGYTF. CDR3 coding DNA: TGTGCCAGCAGCGTGGGACAGGGCTATGGCTACACCTTC.

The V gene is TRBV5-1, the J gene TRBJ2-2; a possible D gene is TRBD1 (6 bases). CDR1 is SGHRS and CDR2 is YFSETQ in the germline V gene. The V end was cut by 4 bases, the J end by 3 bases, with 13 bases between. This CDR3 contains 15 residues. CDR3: CASSRDRPDTGELFF. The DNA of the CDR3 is TGCGCCAGCAGCCGTGACAGGCCGGACACCGGGGAGCTGTTTTTT.